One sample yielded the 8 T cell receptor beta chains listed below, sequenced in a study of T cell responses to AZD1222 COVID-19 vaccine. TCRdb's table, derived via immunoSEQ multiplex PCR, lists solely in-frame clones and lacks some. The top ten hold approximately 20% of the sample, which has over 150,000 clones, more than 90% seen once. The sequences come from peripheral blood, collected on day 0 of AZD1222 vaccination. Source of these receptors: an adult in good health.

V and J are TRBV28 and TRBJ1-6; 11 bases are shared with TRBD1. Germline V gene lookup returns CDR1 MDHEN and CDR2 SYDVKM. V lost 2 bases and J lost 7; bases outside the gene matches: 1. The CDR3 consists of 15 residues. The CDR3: CASSLRTGGNSPLHF. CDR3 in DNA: TGTGCCAGCAGTTTAAGGACAGGGGGCAATTCACCCCTCCACTTT.

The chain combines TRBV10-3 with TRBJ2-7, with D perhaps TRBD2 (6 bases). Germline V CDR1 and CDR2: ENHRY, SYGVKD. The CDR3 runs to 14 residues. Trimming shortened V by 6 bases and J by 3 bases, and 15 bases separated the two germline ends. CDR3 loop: CAIRAGGTDYEQYF. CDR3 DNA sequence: TGTGCCATCAGAGCTGGGGGGACCGACTACGAGCAGTACTTC.

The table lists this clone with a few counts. The CDR3 bases are TGCGCCAGCAGCCAAGAAGGGGTGACCGGGGAGCTGTTTTTT. As protein: CASSQEGVTGELFF. V usage is TRBV4-1 and J usage is TRBJ2-2; D is perhaps TRBD1 (5 bases). V was shortened by 0 bases and J by 5 bases, with 7 bases between the two germline ends. The germline V gene encodes CDR1 MGHRA and CDR2 YSYEKL. CDR3 length: 14 amino acids.

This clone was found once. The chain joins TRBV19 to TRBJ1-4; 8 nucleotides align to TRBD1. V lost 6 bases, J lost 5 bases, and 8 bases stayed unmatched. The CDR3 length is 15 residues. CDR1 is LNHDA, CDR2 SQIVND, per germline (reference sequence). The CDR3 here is CASRGRDRQNEKLFF. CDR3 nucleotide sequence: TGTGCCAGTAGAGGCCGGGACAGGCAGAATGAAAAACTGTTTTTT.

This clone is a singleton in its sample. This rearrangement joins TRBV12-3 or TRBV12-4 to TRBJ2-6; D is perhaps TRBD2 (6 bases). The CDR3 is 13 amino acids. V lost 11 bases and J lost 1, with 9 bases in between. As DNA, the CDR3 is TGTGCCTTCCTAGCGTCTGGGGCCAACGTCCTGACTTTC. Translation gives CAFLASGANVLTF.

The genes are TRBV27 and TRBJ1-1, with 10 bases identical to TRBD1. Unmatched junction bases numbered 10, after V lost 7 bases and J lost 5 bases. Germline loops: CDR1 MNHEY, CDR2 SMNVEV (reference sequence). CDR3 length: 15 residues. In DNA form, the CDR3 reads TGTGCCAGCATGTACGCCGGGACAGGGGTAACTGAAGCTTTCTTT. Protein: CASMYAGTGVTEAFF.

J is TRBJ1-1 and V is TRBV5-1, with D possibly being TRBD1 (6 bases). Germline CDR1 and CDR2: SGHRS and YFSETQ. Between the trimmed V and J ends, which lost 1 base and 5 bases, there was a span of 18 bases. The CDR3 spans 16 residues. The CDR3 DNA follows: TGCGCCAGCAGCTTGAGTCGAGGCCCCACAGGGACTGAAGCTTTCTTT. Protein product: CASSLSRGPTGTEAFF.

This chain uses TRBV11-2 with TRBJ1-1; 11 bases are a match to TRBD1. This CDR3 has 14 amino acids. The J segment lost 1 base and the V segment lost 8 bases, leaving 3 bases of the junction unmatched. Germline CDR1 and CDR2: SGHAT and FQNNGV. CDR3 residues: CASGGQGANTEAFF. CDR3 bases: TGTGCCAGCGGCGGACAGGGGGCGAACACTGAAGCTTTCTTT.